This is a list of T cell receptor beta chains from one sample in a study of blood T cell repertoires in COVID-19. Clones were sequenced by immunoSEQ multiplex PCR, and TCRdb holds only the in-frame ones, with some missing. The data hold over 150,000 clones, with approximately 85% observed a single time. Sequencing was done on a sample of peripheral blood. The receptors were sampled from a man aged 55 to 70 with COVID-19, enrolled during active disease. Both conserved end residues are part of each CDR3. Each record gives: D gene, J gene, V gene, clone size, CDR3 DNA, CDR3 protein. The D gene is left open where the match is weak. For some rows the clone size is stated as once, few or many, or as a class when expanded; others skip it.

- | TRBJ1-5 | TRBV6-1 | - | TGTGCCAGCAGTGAAGCCGGGGGGAGAGAGGGCAATCAGCCCCAGCATTTT | CASSEAGGREGNQPQHF
TRBD1 | TRBJ1-6 | TRBV7-8 | once | TGTGCCAGCAGCTTAAGAACAGGGGGTATTGATTCACCCCTCCACTTT | CASSLRTGGIDSPLHF
TRBD2 | TRBJ2-4 | TRBV4-1 | - | TGCGCCAGCAGCCAAGATCTACTAGCGGGAGAGCCGGCCAAAAACATTCAGTACTTC | CASSQDLLAGEPAKNIQYF
TRBD2 | TRBJ2-5 | TRBV18 | - | TGTGCCAGCTCACCACTCACTAGCGAGCAAGAGACCCAGTACTTC | CASSPLTSEQETQYF
- | TRBJ1-2 | TRBV7-8 | - | TGTGCCAGCACCCCTGGATGGGGGGACGGCTACACCTTC | CASTPGWGDGYTF
- | TRBJ1-2 | TRBV4-3 | - | TGCGCCAGCAGCCAACCCCAGGGATTTGGCTACACCTTC | CASSQPQGFGYTF
- | TRBJ2-5 | TRBV7-2 | - | TGTGCCAGCAGCTTAGCGCTGGGAGGTGGAGAGACCCAGTACTTC | CASSLALGGGETQYF
- | TRBJ1-1 | TRBV7-7 | once | TGTGCTAGCAGCGAGAATGGGGCCACTGAAGCTTTCTTT | CASSENGATEAFF
- | TRBJ1-2 | TRBV28 | - | TGTGCCAGCAGCCAGTTTACAGGGTCCTATGGCTACACCTTC | CASSQFTGSYGYTF
TRBD2 | TRBJ2-7 | TRBV6-2/TRBV6-3 | - | TGTGCCAGCAGTCTCCCGGGACTAGCGGGAGACGAGCAGTACTTC | CASSLPGLAGDEQYF
TRBD2 | TRBJ2-1 | TRBV11-3 | - | TGTGCCAGCAGCCCCGGGTTGGCACTAGCGGGAGTTTCAGACAATGAGCAGTTCTTC | CASSPGLALAGVSDNEQFF
- | TRBJ1-6 | TRBV6-5 | - | TGTGCCAGCAGTTACTCGAGGGCCAGTAATTCACCCCTCCACTTT | CASSYSRASNSPLHF
- | TRBJ2-2 | TRBV30 | - | TGTGCCTGGAATAGCGGAGGGTCCGGGGAGCTGTTTTTT | CAWNSGGSGELFF
- | TRBJ1-1 | TRBV7-2 | - | TGTGCCAGCAGCCCCGGCAGGATGAACACTGAAGCTTTCTTT | CASSPGRMNTEAFF
- | TRBJ1-5 | TRBV5-8 | - | TGTGCCAGCAGCCTGACTATTAGCAATCAGCCCCAGCATTTT | CASSLTISNQPQHF
TRBD2 | TRBJ2-3 | TRBV3-1/TRBV3-2 | once | TGTGCCAGCAGCCAAGAGGCCCTAGCGGGGGGTTTTCCCGCAGATACGCAGTATTTT | CASSQEALAGGFPADTQYF
- | TRBJ2-2 | TRBV7-2 | - | TGTGCCAGCAGCTTAGGTGCAGACTACACCGGGGAGCTGTTTTTT | CASSLGADYTGELFF
TRBD1 | TRBJ1-6 | TRBV7-2 | medium-sized | TGTGCCAGCAGCTTACCGGGACAGGGTTTGAATTCACCCCTCCACTTT | CASSLPGQGLNSPLHF
- | TRBJ2-1 | TRBV7-8 | few | TGTGCCAGCAGCTTTAGTCGGGCCAGGGAAAACAATGAGCAGTTCTTC | CASSFSRARENNEQFF
- | TRBJ1-1 | TRBV6-6 | - | TGTGCCAGCAGTCTGAACCCCTGGGGGCGCTTGGACACTGAAGCTTTCTTT | CASSLNPWGRLDTEAFF
TRBD1 | TRBJ2-1 | TRBV5-5 | - | TGTGCCAGCAGTTTCACGACAGGGGCCGTCGGGAATGAGCAGTTCTTC | CASSFTTGAVGNEQFF
- | TRBJ1-4 | TRBV7-9 | - | TGTGCCAGCAGCAGGGACTCAGGCCGTGAAAAACTGTTTTTT | CASSRDSGREKLFF
- | TRBJ1-4 | TRBV6-5 | - | TGTGCCAGCAGTTACGCGGGCAGGCTTAATGAAAAACTGTTTTTT | CASSYAGRLNEKLFF
- | TRBJ1-1 | TRBV6-5 | - | TGTGCCAGCAGTCGCGGAGGGCCGAACACTGAAGCTTTCTTT | CASSRGGPNTEAFF
TRBD2 | TRBJ2-1 | TRBV19 | - | TGTGCCAGTAGTATGCGGACTAGCGGGGGCTACAATGAGCAGTTCTTC | CASSMRTSGGYNEQFF
- | TRBJ2-7 | TRBV5-1 | - | TGCGCCAGCAGCTCGACAGGCGCAACCCCCTTTTGGGAGCAGTACTTC | CASSSTGATPFWEQYF
- | TRBJ2-1 | TRBV6-5 | - | TGTGCCAGCAGTTACTCGAACAGGGTGGGAATGGAGTTCTTC | CASSYSNRVGMEFF
- | TRBJ1-2 | TRBV19 | few | TGTGCCAGTAGTCTCGAAGCCTATGGCTACACCTTC | CASSLEAYGYTF
TRBD2 | TRBJ2-1 | TRBV28 | - | TGTGCCAGCAGCCCGACTAGCGGGGGGGCCTATTACAATGAGCAGTTCTTC | CASSPTSGGAYYNEQFF
TRBD1 | TRBJ2-3 | TRBV2 | - | TGTGCCAGCAGTGAGGACAGGGGGCCCAGCACAGATACGCAGTATTTT | CASSEDRGPSTDTQYF
TRBD2 | TRBJ2-1 | TRBV7-2 | - | TGTGCCAGCAGCTTAGGGCGGGAGAACAATGAGCAGTTCTTC | CASSLGRENNEQFF
- | TRBJ2-7 | TRBV7-9 | - | TGTGCCAGCAGCTTGGATTTGACTGACCCCTACGAGCAGTACTTC | CASSLDLTDPYEQYF
TRBD1 | TRBJ1-4 | TRBV7-9 | - | TGTGCCAGCAGCCCAACAGGGGCTAATGAAAAACTGTTTTTT | CASSPTGANEKLFF
- | TRBJ1-3 | TRBV5-1 | - | TGCGCCAGCAGCCGAACCCGGGACACTGGAAACACCATATATTTT | CASSRTRDTGNTIYF
TRBD1 | TRBJ1-2 | TRBV19 | - | TGTGCCAGTAGTATAGAAGGGACAGCAGCCAATGGCTACACCTTC | CASSIEGTAANGYTF
- | TRBJ2-7 | TRBV10-3 | many | TGTGCCATCAGGAGGGGGTGGCAGGACTTTTACGAGCAGTACTTC | CAIRRGWQDFYEQYF
TRBD2 | TRBJ2-5 | TRBV7-2 | - | TGTGCCAGCAGCTACCTCTCCGGGACTAGCGGGGGAGAGACCCAGTACTTC | CASSYLSGTSGGETQYF
TRBD2 | TRBJ2-1 | TRBV4-3 | once | TGCGCCAGCAGCCAAGACCCCGGGGGGGGCGGGTACAATGAGCAGTTCTTC | CASSQDPGGGGYNEQFF
- | TRBJ2-5 | TRBV5-1 | once | TGCGCCAGCAAACAGGGCGGAGAGACCCAGTACTTC | CASKQGGETQYF
- | TRBJ1-1 | TRBV5-1 | - | TGCGCCAGCAGCTTGTTCCCGGAGGGCACTGAAGCTTTCTTT | CASSLFPEGTEAFF
TRBD1 | TRBJ1-4 | TRBV4-3 | - | TGCGCCAGCAGCCAAGGTCCGCCAGGGGGTGCAACTAATGAAAAACTGTTTTTT | CASSQGPPGGATNEKLFF
- | TRBJ2-3 | TRBV15 | - | TGTGCCACCAGCACCCGTCGGGGGAACACAGATACGCAGTATTTT | CATSTRRGNTDTQYF
TRBD1 | TRBJ2-5 | TRBV9 | - | TGTGCCAGCAGCGTAAGGACAGGGGAGACGGAGACCCAGTACTTC | CASSVRTGETETQYF
TRBD1 | TRBJ2-7 | TRBV5-1 | once | TGCGCCAGCAGCCCACCGGGACAGACCTACGAGCAGTACTTC | CASSPPGQTYEQYF
TRBD2 | TRBJ2-5 | TRBV18 | - | TGTGCCAGCTCATCTGGACTAGCGGAGACCCAGTACTTC | CASSSGLAETQYF
TRBD2 | TRBJ2-7 | TRBV5-5 | few | TGTGCCAGCAGCGTGCCGGGGACTAGTCGAGACGAGCAGTACTTC | CASSVPGTSRDEQYF
- | TRBJ2-7 | TRBV5-1 | - | TGCGCCAGCAGCCTTTGGGACACGGGACCCTACGAGCAGTACTTC | CASSLWDTGPYEQYF
TRBD2 | TRBJ2-1 | TRBV5-1 | - | TGCGCCAGCAGCCCCGACCCCGGGACTAGGGGCTACAATGAGCAGTTCTTC | CASSPDPGTRGYNEQFF
TRBD1 | TRBJ1-1 | TRBV7-2 | - | TGTGCCAGCAGCTTGTCCAGGGGGCTTACTGAAGCTTTCTTT | CASSLSRGLTEAFF
TRBD1 | TRBJ1-1 | TRBV2 | - | TGTGCCAGCAGTAAGGACAGGGCCTCGAGCACTGAAGCTTTCTTT | CASSKDRASSTEAFF
- | TRBJ1-3 | TRBV5-5 | once | TGTGCCAGCAGCTTGTTAGGGGTAGACACCATATATTTT | CASSLLGVDTIYF
- | TRBJ1-2 | TRBV9 | - | TGTGCCAGCAATGATGCGGGGGGCATCGATGGCTACACCTTC | CASNDAGGIDGYTF
TRBD2 | TRBJ2-1 | TRBV11-3 | - | TGTGCCAGCAGCTTAGATTTTGGGAGGGAAGAGCAGTTCTTC | CASSLDFGREEQFF
- | TRBJ1-1 | TRBV7-8 | - | TGTGCCAGCAGCTTAGGAGGGGGAGAAGCTTTCTTT | CASSLGGGEAFF